This T cell receptor (beta chain) was sequenced during a study of shared clonotypes between healthy human individuals. Each cell subset's genomic DNA was divided evenly among several immunoSEQ plates. Assay: immunoSEQ multiplex PCR; the TCRdb copy retains only in-frame clones and omits some. Counted here are some 1 million clones, more than 65% occurring once; the ten biggest clones make up about 1.5%. Study-level points and caveats: Naive subsets generally exceeded memory subsets in estimated richness.

The CDR3 consists of 13 residues. Germline V gene data show CDR1 as MNHNS and CDR2 as SASEGT. V was pared by 9 bases and J by 3 bases, with 15 bases between. Turning to this clone: What it binds is not known.

The chain joins TRBV6-1 to TRBJ2-7; D is perhaps TRBD2 (6 bases). This receptor was obtained from a man between 18 and 35 years old in good health. Sequencing used memory CD4+ T cells sorted from blood. Subset in this sample: CD45RA-negative fraction. The CDR3 region has the DNA TGTGCCAGTAATAGCGGTCAAGGCTACGAGCAGTACTTC. The encoded protein is CASNSGQGYEQYF.